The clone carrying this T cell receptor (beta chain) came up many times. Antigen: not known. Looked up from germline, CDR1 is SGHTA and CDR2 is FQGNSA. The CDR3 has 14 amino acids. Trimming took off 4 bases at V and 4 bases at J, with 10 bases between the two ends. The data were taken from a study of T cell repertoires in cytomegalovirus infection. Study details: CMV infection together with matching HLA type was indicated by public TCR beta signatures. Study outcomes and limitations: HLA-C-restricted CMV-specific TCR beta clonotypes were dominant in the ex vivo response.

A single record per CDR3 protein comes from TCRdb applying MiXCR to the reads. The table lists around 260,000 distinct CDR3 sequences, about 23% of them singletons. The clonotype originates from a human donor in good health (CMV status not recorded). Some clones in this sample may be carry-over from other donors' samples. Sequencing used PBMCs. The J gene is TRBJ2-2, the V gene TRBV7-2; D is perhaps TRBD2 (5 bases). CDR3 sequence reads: CASSYRTGTGELFF. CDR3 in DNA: TGTGCCAGCAGCTATAGGACTGGCACCGGGGAGCTGTTTTTT.